This TCR beta chain was profiled in a study of shared clonotypes between healthy human individuals (dated by TCRdb to the early 2020s). A note on the overall study: The cohort included a few men and a couple of women between 18 and 49 years of age. For each donor, CD4 naive and CD4 memory were each run on three plates, CD8 naive on two plates, and CD8 memory on one plate. Each donor's leukapheresis produced roughly between roughly 0.94 and 9.5 billion PBMCs. Different laboratories and diverse techniques were used to prepare libraries and sequence TCR repertoires, to increase sequencing depth and limit assay-specific biases. To estimate repertoire size and how much clonotype sharing occurs between individuals, the study deeply sequenced the blood TCR repertoires of five or six healthy adults. Study-wide findings and limitations: Compared with non-shared clonotypes, the clonotypes found in all four sorted-subset donors had higher generation probabilities. Because the study included only a small number of donors, the genetic and exposure-history diversity represented was limited. Sampling was limited to blood, and TCR repertoires in tissue likely differ from TCR repertoires in blood. Based on pairwise subsampling, the degree of clonotype sharing among donors was expected to be affected by sequencing depth. Rarefaction of sorted-subset datasets indicated incomplete sequencing despite the large sequencing depth. Sharing across a handful of donors was observed for around 4.8% of naive CD4, about 3.2% of naive CD8, about 2.5% of memory CD4, and around 0.44% of memory CD8 clonotypes. Larger estimated clonotype richness was generally found for naive subsets than for memory subsets.

The CDR3 contains 15 residues, cysteine and phenylalanine counted. The kept DNA is CDR3 alone, 45 bases in frame from the first base. Sequences LNHNV (CDR1) and YYDKDF (CDR2) are obtained from the germline V gene (reference sequence). V has 4 bases trimmed and J has 5 bases trimmed; junction bases matching no gene number 6. Regarding this clone: Its antigen has not been determined. The record has no base qualities; no much larger clone is one base away.

The donors were healthy, HIV-negative adults with no recently reported acute infections or vaccinations. Only Caucasian adults living in Nashville, Tennessee, USA were represented among the donors. Magnetic negative selection was used to enrich CD4+ T cells, after which naive cells were positively selected on CD45RA and the negative fraction became the memory subset. After blood collection by leukapheresis, PBMCs were isolated using Ficoll-Histopaque density gradient centrifugation and then cryopreserved in the vapor phase of liquid nitrogen. Analytical flow cytometry was used to check the purity and quantity of each magnetically sorted T cell population. Genomic DNA was isolated from each sorted fraction and quantified by UV absorbance on a Nanodrop 2000c. TCR CDR3 regions were amplified from genomic DNA by multiplex PCR using the deep immunoSEQ assay. Extracted genomic DNA from each cell subset was distributed evenly across all wells of several immunoSEQ 96-well plates, and each plate was treated as a replicate. For sorted subsets, approximately 200 ng of genomic DNA, equivalent to 30,000 or so T cell genomes, went into each replicate PCR. Purified libraries were measured with a Qubit 3.0 fluorometer, size-checked on a Bioanalyzer 2100, and measured again with the KAPA Library Quantification kit. Every immunoSEQ 96-well plate was sequenced on a separate single-read 150-cycle Illumina NextSeq 550 flow cell. The published analysis was carried out like this. The immunoSEQ output contained only junctional sequences without quality scores, so filtering could not match that applied to full-length reads. To assign V/J genes and CDR3, sequences were annotated against IMGT germline references using PyIR, a Python wrapper for IgBLAST v1.9. Reads were filtered out if the reads had weak V/J assignments (E-value above 1e-6), no CDR3, stop codons, out-of-frame junctions, or ambiguous translated residues. V3J clonotypes were defined by identical inferred V gene, J gene, and CDR3 amino acid sequence. Percentage overlap between repertoires was computed as shared unique clonotypes divided by the size of the smaller repertoire. Three approaches were used to assess repertoire richness: RTK rarefaction, the Chao1 estimator, and Recon v2.1 estimates of unobserved clonotypes. OLGA was used to compute generation probabilities for all TCRbeta clonotypes that the gDNA method yielded from a few donors. In TCRdb, the immuneACCESS table is reduced to in-frame sequences with V and J assigned. These tables do not hold every clone; where another copy was compared, an unresolved V gene accounts for under half, and the others remain unexplained. V, J and clone size are those of that table, while D and trimming were read from the DNA. This sample holds about 770,000 clones; 72% were observed only once. The ten biggest clones cover approximately 2% of the sample.

This receptor chain uses TRBV15 and TRBJ1-5; 9 central nucleotides agree with TRBD1. Sequencing used memory CD4+ T cells sorted from blood. In light of the paper, this sample's cell subset or site label describes: CD45RA-negative fraction. This TCR was recovered from a woman in her thirties in good health. The CDR3 corresponds to CATSIRDREYQPQHF. The nucleotide sequence is TGTGCCACCAGCATCCGGGACAGGGAATATCAGCCCCAGCATTTT.